The T cell receptor (beta chain) under discussion was sequenced for a study of human T cells and chemical hapten exposure. Study-level points and caveats: A positive correlation with patch test score was shown by PT1 expanded TCR counts.

With respect to this clonotype: The antigen is undetermined.

TCRdb passed the RACE reads through MiXCR, listing each CDR3 protein once. The sample lists over 95,000 distinct CDR3 sequences, around 11% occurring once. Regarding time point: patch test 1, 2 weeks after DPC sensitization. Treatment meaning: therapeutic diphenylcyclopropenone sensitization with weekly scalp DPC. This clonotype originated in a woman aged 40 to 49 with alopecia areata. Some clones in this sample may be carry-over from other donors' samples. This specimen was whole blood, taken in connection with sensitization to the hapten diphenylcyclopropenone (DPC).

CDR3 bases: TGTGCCAGCGGCCTATCCCCCTACGAGCAGTACTTC. This codes for CASGLSPYEQYF. J is TRBJ2-7 and V is TRBV6-2 or TRBV6-3; D remains unclear. CDR1 MNHEY and CDR2 SVGEGT come from the germline V gene. Trimming shortened V by 8 bases and J by 2 bases, and 10 bases separated the two germline ends. The CDR3 spans 12 residues.